Shown below are 9 T cell receptor beta chains from a single sample sequenced in a study of shared clonotypes between healthy human individuals. Produced via immunoSEQ multiplex PCR; TCRdb's table is partial and in-frame only. The table lists approximately 2.5 million clones, roughly nine tenths of them singletons. The sample was naive CD4+ T cells sorted from blood. Regarding subset: CD45RA+ positively selected. These TCRs come from a man between 18 and 29 years old in good health.

The rearrangement links TRBV5-8 to TRBJ2-7, with 10 nucleotides matching TRBD1. Germline V lookup: CDR1 SGHTS, CDR2 YDEGEE. The CDR3 runs 15 residues. The trim removed 3 bases at V and 5 bases at J, leaving 8 bases unmatched. CDR3 bases: TGTGCCAGCAGCTCGGGGGACAGGGGTAGCGACGAGCAGTACTTC. Protein sequence: CASSSGDRGSDEQYF.

The V gene is TRBV11-2, the J gene TRBJ1-2; 8 nucleotides agree with TRBD1. Unmatched junction bases numbered 2, after V lost 4 bases and J lost 4 bases. In germline, CDR1 is SGHAT, CDR2 FQNNGV. This CDR3 has 13 residues. The CDR3 region is CASSSDRGYGYTF. CDR3 in DNA: TGTGCCAGCAGCTCTGACAGGGGCTATGGCTACACCTTC. The full variable domain, completed using reference TRBV11-2 and TRBJ1-2, is EAGVAQSPRYKIIEKRQSVAFWCNPISGHATLYWYQQILGQGPKLLIQFQNNGVVDDSQLPKDRFSAERLKGVDSTLKIQPAKLEDSAVYLCASSSDRGYGYTFGSGTRLTVV.

The chain has TRBV11-2 and TRBJ2-1, with D unclear. CDR3 length equals 16 residues. CDR1 is SGHAT, CDR2 FQNNGV, per germline. V lost 5 bases and J 6 bases, leaving 20 bases between the germline ends. The CDR3 DNA reads TGTGCCAGCAGCCCAAACTTGCCTACAATCTTCAATGAGCAGTTCTTC. Translated, it gives CASSPNLPTIFNEQFF.

The chain uses TRBV28 and TRBJ1-2, with D possibly TRBD1 on 6 matching bases. The CDR3 runs 13 residues. Germline V gene data show CDR1 as MDHEN and CDR2 as SYDVKM. Trimming left V 4 bases short and J 13 bases short, with 19 bases between. The CDR3 bases are TGTGCCAGCAGTTCCTGGGGGGCCTCGCTCGCCACCTTC. It specifies CASSSWGASLATF.

On this clone: Other DNA sequences in the sample encode the same CDR3. The rearrangement uses TRBV7-2 and TRBJ2-7, with D perhaps given as TRBD1 or TRBD2 (5 bases each). Deletions cut 1 base from V and 2 bases from J, with 9 bases between. There are 14 residues in the CDR3. Germline CDR1 SGHTA, CDR2 FQGNSA. The CDR3 region has the DNA TGTGCCAGCAGCTTAGGGGGGAAGACCTACGAGCAGTACTTC. It yields the protein CASSLGGKTYEQYF. Drawing the rest from reference TRBV7-2 and TRBJ2-7, the complete variable domain is GAGVSQSPSNKVTEKGKDVELRCDPISGHTALYWYRQSLGQGLEFLIYFQGNSAPDKSGLPSDRFSAERTGGSVSTLTIQRTQQEDSAVYLCASSLGGKTYEQYFGPGTRLTVT.

CDR3 in DNA: TGTGCCAGCAGCTTTCATACGAACACTGAAGCTTTCTTT. Translating it yields CASSFHTNTEAFF. The chain links TRBV7-3 to TRBJ1-1, with D hard to call. Germline CDR1 SGHTA, CDR2 FQGTGA. The CDR3 has 13 residues. V dropped 3 bases and J dropped 1 base, with 6 bases sitting between them.

The sample holds one count of this clone. The same CDR3 can be traced to other DNA sequences in this sample. This chain joins TRBV9 and TRBJ1-1; D is ambiguous. Between the trimmed V and J ends, which lost 2 bases and 1 base, there was a span of 9 bases. CDR3 length equals 14 residues. The germline gives CDR1 SGDLS, CDR2 YYNGEE. CDR3 coding DNA: TGTGCCAGCAGCGTCTTGGGCGGGAACACTGAAGCTTTCTTT. It encodes CASSVLGGNTEAFF.

In this sample, this clone turned up once. The rearrangement joins TRBV6-6 to TRBJ1-5, with D maybe TRBD1 (6 bases). Trimming removed 7 bases from V and 5 bases from J, with 18 bases in between. This CDR3 comprises 15 residues. Germline V gene data show CDR1 as MNHNY and CDR2 as SVGAGI (reference sequence). The CDR3 DNA is TGTGCCAGCACCGACTCGGACAGATTATATCAGCCCCAGCATTTT. Its protein product is CASTDSDRLYQPQHF.

The gene calls are TRBV11-2 and TRBJ2-6, with D tentatively TRBD1 (5 bases). With 3 bases removed from V and 0 bases from J, the gap between germline ends came to 12 bases. The CDR3 is made up of 17 amino acids. Per germline, CDR1 SGHAT and CDR2 FQNNGV. Written as DNA, the CDR3 is TGTGCCAGCAGCTTCTTGACAGTCCACTCTGGGGCCAACGTCCTGACTTTC. Amino acids: CASSFLTVHSGANVLTF.